Below are 14 T cell receptor beta chains sequenced from a single sample in a study of blood T cell repertoires in COVID-19. Profiling relied on immunoSEQ multiplex PCR, and the TCRdb table lists in-frame clones only, not all of them. The sample contains 200,000 to 300,000 clones, approximately 86% of which appear only once. Sequencing used peripheral blood. These receptors were obtained from a man aged 40-55 years who had recovered from COVID-19.

The chain recombines TRBV12-3 or TRBV12-4 with TRBJ2-2; no firm D call. The CDR3 has 11 residues. V was cut by 3 bases and J by 8 bases, with 4 bases left in between. The CDR3 here is CASSFLGELFF. As DNA, the CDR3 is TGTGCCAGCAGTTTCCTGGGGGAGCTGTTTTTT.

The chain couples TRBV14 to TRBJ2-3, with D perhaps matching TRBD2 (5 bases). Germline values: CDR1 SGHDN, CDR2 FVKESK. This CDR3 has 16 amino acids. The germline V and J ends were trimmed by 1 base and 2 bases, with 13 bases remaining between them. The DNA of the CDR3 is TGTGCCAGCAGCCAAGGTCAGCGGAGCTTCACAGATACGCAGTATTTT. It specifies CASSQGQRSFTDTQYF.

V usage is TRBV4-3 and J usage is TRBJ2-1; 10 nucleotides match TRBD2. Germline V gives CDR1 LGHNA, CDR2 YSLEER. J gave up 3 bases and V 6 bases, and 5 bases lay outside the gene matches. The CDR3 runs 15 residues. The CDR3 spells CASSTSGMDYNEQFF. In DNA, the CDR3 is TGCGCCAGCAGTACTAGCGGGATGGACTACAATGAGCAGTTCTTC.

The chain links TRBV5-6 to TRBJ2-1; D perhaps matches TRBD1 (6 bases). CDR1 SGHDT and CDR2 YYEEEE come from the germline V gene. The germline V and J ends were trimmed by 2 bases and 6 bases, with 15 bases remaining between them. This CDR3 spans 15 amino acids. This CDR3 reads CASSFGGRGLNEQFF. In DNA, the CDR3 is TGTGCCAGCAGCTTTGGGGGCAGAGGTCTCAATGAGCAGTTCTTC.

CDR3: CASSLGGLNTGELFF. CDR3 nucleotides: TGTGCCAGCAGTCTCGGGGGTCTGAACACCGGGGAGCTGTTTTTT. The chain carries TRBV28 and TRBJ2-2, with D perhaps TRBD2 (6 bases). Germline loops: CDR1 MDHEN, CDR2 SYDVKM. The CDR3 totals 15 residues. Trimming stripped 5 bases from V and 1 base from J, with 11 bases between.

This clone was found a few times. The chain recombines TRBV5-4 with TRBJ2-3; the match to TRBD2 covers 10 bases. This CDR3 has 16 amino acids. Germline assignment: CDR1 SGHNT and CDR2 YYREEE (reference sequence). Trimming cost V 1 base and J 2 bases; bases outside gene matches: 4. CDR3 loop: CASSLFSGGPTDTQYF. The CDR3 nucleotides read TGTGCCAGCAGCTTGTTTAGCGGGGGGCCCACAGATACGCAGTATTTT. The variable domain in full, with the rest retrieved from reference TRBV5-4 and TRBJ2-3, is ETGVTQSPTHLIKTRGQQVTLRCSSQSGHNTVSWYQQALGQGPQFIFQYYREEENGRGNFPPRFSGLQFPNYSSELNVNALELDDSALYLCASSLFSGGPTDTQYFGPGTRLTVL.

This sequence joins TRBV7-9 and TRBJ1-1; 7 bases are shared with TRBD1. The ends lost 1 base at V and 8 bases at J; junction bases unmatched: 7. This CDR3 is 14 amino acids long. Germline CDR1 is SEHNR and CDR2 is FQNEAQ (reference sequence). The CDR3 DNA reads as TGTGCCAGCAGCTTAGATCGGTGGACAGGAGAAGCTTTCTTT. Translated: CASSLDRWTGEAFF.

The V gene is TRBV7-2, the J gene TRBJ2-7; TRBD2 matches 10 bases. The V segment lost 3 bases and the J segment 5 bases; nucleotides outside the gene matches: 10. The CDR3 runs 16 residues. Germline CDR1 reads SGHTA; CDR2 reads FQGNSA. The CDR3 sequence: CASSLKSSGGRNEQYF. The CDR3 region has the DNA TGTGCCAGCAGCTTGAAGTCTAGCGGGGGCCGGAACGAGCAGTACTTC.

This chain links TRBV7-2 with TRBJ1-5; D possibly corresponds to TRBD1 (5 bases). CDR3 length: 15 residues. Germline loops: CDR1 SGHTA, CDR2 FQGNSA. V was trimmed by 3 bases and J by 0 bases, leaving 9 bases between them. CDR3 loop: CASSFRVNSNQPQHF. The CDR3 DNA sequence: TGTGCCAGCAGCTTCAGGGTTAATAGCAATCAGCCCCAGCATTTT.

This sequence joins TRBV23-1 and TRBJ2-7; 10 bases align to TRBD2. TRBV23-1 counts as an open reading frame of uncertain function. The CDR3 covers 19 residues. V lost 6 bases to trimming and J lost 5 bases; unmatched junction nucleotides: 22. The CDR3 protein is CASSQTGYKKRGGQNEQYF. DNA for the CDR3: TGCGCCAGCAGCCAAACAGGGTATAAGAAGCGGGGGGGCCAGAACGAGCAGTACTTC.

This chain links TRBV5-1 with TRBJ2-7; 8 bases are a match to TRBD1. CDR1 SGHRS and CDR2 YFSETQ come from the germline V gene. The CDR3 length is 14 residues. V dropped 4 bases and J dropped 3; count of bases not matched to a gene: 6. The CDR3 DNA sequence: TGCGCCAGCAGCCCCGGGACAGGACTCTACGAGCAGTACTTC. This sequence encodes CASSPGTGLYEQYF.

The chain links TRBV9 to TRBJ2-1, with D possibly matching TRBD1 (6 bases). CDR3 size: 15 residues. V gave up 4 bases and J gave up 6 bases, with 17 bases separating them. Per the germline V gene, CDR1 is SGDLS and CDR2 is YYNGEE. This chain's CDR3 is CASSSRRLGGNEQFF. DNA of the CDR3: TGTGCCAGCAGCTCACGACGCCTAGGGGGCAATGAGCAGTTCTTC.

This clone was detected only a few times. The V call is TRBV19, the J call TRBJ1-1; 9 bases map to TRBD1. This CDR3 spans 16 amino acids. The V gene's germline CDR1 is LNHDA and CDR2 SQIVND (reference sequence). Unmatched junction bases numbered 16, after V lost 5 bases and J lost 9 bases. The CDR3 loop is CASSAAGTGKLVKAFF. DNA for the CDR3: TGTGCCAGTAGTGCTGCCGGGACAGGGAAATTGGTGAAAGCTTTCTTT.

This clone has a single count. V usage is TRBV6-5 and J usage is TRBJ2-5; TRBD2 matches 10 bases. V shed 5 bases, J shed 5 bases, and the junction held 5 bases outside the gene matches. There are 14 residues in the CDR3. Germline V gene lookup returns CDR1 MNHEY and CDR2 SVGAGI. The CDR3 DNA is TGTGCCAGCAGTATAGCGGGGGGTAGGGAGACCCAGTACTTC. Encoded protein: CASSIAGGRETQYF.